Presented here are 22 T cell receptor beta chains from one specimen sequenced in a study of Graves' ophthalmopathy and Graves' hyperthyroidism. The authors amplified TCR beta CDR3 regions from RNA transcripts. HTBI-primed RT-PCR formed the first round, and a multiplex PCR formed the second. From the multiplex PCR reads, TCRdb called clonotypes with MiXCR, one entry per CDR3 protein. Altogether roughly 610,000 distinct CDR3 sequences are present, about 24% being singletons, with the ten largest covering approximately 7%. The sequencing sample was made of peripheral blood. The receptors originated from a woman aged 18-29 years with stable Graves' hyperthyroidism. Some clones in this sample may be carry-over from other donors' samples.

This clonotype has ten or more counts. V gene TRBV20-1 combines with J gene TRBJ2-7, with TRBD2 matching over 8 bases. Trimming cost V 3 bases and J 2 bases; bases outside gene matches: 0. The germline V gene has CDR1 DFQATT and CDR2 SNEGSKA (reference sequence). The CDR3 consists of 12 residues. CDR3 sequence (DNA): TGCAGTGCTAGCGGGGGGGCCTACGAGCAGTACTTC. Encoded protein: CSASGGAYEQYF.

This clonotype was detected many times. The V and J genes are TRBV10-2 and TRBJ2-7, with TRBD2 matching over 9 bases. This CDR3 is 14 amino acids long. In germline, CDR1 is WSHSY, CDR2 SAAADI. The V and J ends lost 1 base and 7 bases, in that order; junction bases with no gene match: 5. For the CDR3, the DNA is TGCGCCAGCAGTGAGTTAGCGGGGGCGGGGGAGCAGTACTTC. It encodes CASSELAGAGEQYF.

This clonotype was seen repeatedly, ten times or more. The DNA of the CDR3 is TGTGCCAGCAGCCACGGAGGACCTAATCAGCCCCAGCATTTT. Translating it yields CASSHGGPNQPQHF. This chain uses TRBV7-9 with TRBJ1-5; D remains ambiguous. Germline V gene sequence: CDR1 SEHNR, CDR2 FQNEAQ (reference sequence). Trimming cost V 5 bases and J 4 bases, with 12 bases left between them. The length of the CDR3 is 14 residues.

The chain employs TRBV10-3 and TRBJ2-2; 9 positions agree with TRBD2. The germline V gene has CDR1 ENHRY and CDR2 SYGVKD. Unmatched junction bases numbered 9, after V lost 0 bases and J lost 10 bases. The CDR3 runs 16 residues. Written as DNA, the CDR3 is TGTGCCATCAGTGAGTCGGCTAGCGGGATAAACGAGGAGCTGTTTTTT. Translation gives CAISESASGINEELFF.

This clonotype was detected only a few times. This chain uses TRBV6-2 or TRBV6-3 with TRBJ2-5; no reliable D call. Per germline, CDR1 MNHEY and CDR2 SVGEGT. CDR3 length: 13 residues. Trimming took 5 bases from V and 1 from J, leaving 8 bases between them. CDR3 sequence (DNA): TGTGCCAGCAGTCCCCCATTCCAAGAGACCCAGTACTTC. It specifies CASSPPFQETQYF.

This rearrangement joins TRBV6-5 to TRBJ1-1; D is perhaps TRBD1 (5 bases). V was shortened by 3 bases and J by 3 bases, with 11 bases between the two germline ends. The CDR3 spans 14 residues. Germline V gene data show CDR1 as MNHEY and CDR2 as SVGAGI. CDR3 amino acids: CASSYGEGDTEAFF. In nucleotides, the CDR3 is TGTGCCAGCAGTTATGGGGAAGGGGACACTGAAGCTTTCTTT.

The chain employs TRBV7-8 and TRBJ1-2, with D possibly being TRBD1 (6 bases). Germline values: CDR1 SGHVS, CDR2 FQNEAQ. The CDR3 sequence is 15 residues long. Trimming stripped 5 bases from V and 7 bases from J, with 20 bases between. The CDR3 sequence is CASSPNRQGWGGYTF. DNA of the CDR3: TGTGCCAGCAGCCCAAACCGCCAGGGGTGGGGTGGCTACACCTTC.

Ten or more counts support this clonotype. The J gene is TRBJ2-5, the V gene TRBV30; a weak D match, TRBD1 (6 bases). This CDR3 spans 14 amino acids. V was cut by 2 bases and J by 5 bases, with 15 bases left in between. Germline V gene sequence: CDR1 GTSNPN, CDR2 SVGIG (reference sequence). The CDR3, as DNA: TGTGCCTGGAGTCTACAGGGAGTTTTGGAGACCCAGTACTTC. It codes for CAWSLQGVLETQYF.

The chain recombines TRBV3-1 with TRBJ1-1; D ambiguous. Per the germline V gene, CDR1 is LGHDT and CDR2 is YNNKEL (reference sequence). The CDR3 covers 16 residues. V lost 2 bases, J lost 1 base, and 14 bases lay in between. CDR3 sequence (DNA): TGTGCCAGCAGCCAATATCCCGAGGACTCGAACACTGAAGCTTTCTTT. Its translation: CASSQYPEDSNTEAFF.

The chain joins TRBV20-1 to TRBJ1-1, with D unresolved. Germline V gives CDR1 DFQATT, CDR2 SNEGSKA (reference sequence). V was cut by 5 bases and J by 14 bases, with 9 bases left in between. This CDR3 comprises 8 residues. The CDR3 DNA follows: TGCAGTGCTTCACCCCCCTTCTTT. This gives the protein CSASPPFF.

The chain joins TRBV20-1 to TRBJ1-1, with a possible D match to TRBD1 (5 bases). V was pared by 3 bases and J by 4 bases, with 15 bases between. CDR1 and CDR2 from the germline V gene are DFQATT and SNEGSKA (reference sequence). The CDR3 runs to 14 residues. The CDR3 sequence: CSASGWGKGTEAFF. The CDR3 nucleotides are TGCAGTGCTAGTGGCTGGGGGAAGGGCACTGAAGCTTTCTTT.

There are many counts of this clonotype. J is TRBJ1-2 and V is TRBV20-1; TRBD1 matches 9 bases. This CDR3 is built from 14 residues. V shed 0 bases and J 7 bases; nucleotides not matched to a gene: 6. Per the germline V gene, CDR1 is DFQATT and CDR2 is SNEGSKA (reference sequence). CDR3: CSAREDRGVFGYTF. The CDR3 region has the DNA TGCAGTGCTAGAGAAGACAGGGGGGTGTTTGGCTACACCTTC.

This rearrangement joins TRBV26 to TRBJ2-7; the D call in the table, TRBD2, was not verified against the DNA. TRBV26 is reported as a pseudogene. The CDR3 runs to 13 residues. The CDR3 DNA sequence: TGTGCCATCACGGCAGCGGGGCACTACGAGCAGTACTTC. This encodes CAITAAGHYEQYF.

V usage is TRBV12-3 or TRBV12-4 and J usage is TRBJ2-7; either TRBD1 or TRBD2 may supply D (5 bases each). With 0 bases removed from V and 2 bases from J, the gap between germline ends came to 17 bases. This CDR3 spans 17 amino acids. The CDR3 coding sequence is TGTGCCAGCAGTTTAGCGGGACCGTTGAGGTCCGCCTACGAGCAGTACTTC. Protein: CASSLAGPLRSAYEQYF.

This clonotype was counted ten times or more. The CDR3 reads CASSSLGTIYF. The CDR3 DNA sequence: TGTGCCAGCAGCTCCCTCGGCACCATATATTTT. The gene calls are TRBV7-2 and TRBJ1-3, with D uncertain. Germline-derived CDR1 and CDR2 are SGHTA and FQGNSA. The ends were cut back, 4 bases at V and 9 bases at J, with 7 bases in the middle. The CDR3 is made up of 11 amino acids.

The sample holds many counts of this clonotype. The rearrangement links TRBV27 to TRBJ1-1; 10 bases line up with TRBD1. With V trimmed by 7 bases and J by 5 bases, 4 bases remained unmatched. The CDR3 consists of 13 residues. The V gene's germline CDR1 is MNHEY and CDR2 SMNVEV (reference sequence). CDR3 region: CASTRQGATEAFF. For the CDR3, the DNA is TGTGCCAGCACCCGACAGGGGGCGACTGAAGCTTTCTTT.

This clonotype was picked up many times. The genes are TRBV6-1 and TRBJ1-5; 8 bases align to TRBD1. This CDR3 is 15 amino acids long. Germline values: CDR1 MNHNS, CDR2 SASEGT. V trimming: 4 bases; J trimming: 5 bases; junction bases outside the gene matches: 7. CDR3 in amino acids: CASSGPGGADQPQHF. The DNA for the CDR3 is TGTGCCAGCAGTGGACCAGGGGGCGCGGATCAGCCCCAGCATTTT.

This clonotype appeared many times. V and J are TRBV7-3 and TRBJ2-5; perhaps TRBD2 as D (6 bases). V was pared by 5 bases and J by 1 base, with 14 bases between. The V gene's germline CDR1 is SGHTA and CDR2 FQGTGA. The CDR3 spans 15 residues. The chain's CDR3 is CASSVGGTSQETQYF. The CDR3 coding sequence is TGTGCCAGCAGCGTTGGAGGGACCTCCCAAGAGACCCAGTACTTC.

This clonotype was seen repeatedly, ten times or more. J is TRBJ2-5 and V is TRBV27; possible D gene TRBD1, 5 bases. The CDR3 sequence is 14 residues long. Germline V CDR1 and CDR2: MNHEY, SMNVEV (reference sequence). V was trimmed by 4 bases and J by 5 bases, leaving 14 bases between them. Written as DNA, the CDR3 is TGTGCCAGCAGTTCCGACGGACACCGGGAGACCCAGTACTTC. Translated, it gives CASSSDGHRETQYF.

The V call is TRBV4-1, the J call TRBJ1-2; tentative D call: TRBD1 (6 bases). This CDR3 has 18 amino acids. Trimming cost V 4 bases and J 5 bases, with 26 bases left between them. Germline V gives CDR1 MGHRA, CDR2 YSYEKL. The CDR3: CASSPEGGQHGAWYGYTF. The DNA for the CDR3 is TGCGCCAGCAGCCCAGAGGGGGGTCAACACGGGGCATGGTATGGCTACACCTTC.

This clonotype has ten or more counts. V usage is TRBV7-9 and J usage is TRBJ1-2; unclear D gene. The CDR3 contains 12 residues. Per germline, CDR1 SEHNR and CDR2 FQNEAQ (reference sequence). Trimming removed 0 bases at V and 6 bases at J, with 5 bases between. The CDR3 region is CASSLAGNGYTF. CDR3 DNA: TGTGCCAGCAGCTTAGCGGGCAATGGCTACACCTTC.

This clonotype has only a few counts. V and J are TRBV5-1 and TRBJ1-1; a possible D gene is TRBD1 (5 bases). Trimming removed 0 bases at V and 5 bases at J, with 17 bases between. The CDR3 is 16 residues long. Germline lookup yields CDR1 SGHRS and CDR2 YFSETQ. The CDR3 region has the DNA TGCGCCAGCAGCTTGGGGCCTTCGGGGCCATCAACTGAAGCTTTCTTT. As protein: CASSLGPSGPSTEAFF.